This paragraph covers one TCR beta chain sequence. PCR employed 60 Vbeta and 13 Jbeta primers. Profiling relied on immunoSEQ multiplex PCR, and the TCRdb table lists in-frame clones only, not all of them. The profile shows around 170,000 clones, over 70% of them singletons. The source of the sample is a study of cytomegalovirus exposure and HLA in healthy donors. Germline V gene lookup returns CDR1 GTSNPN and CDR2 SVGIG (reference sequence). This CDR3 spans 13 amino acids. The V and J ends lost 2 bases and 12 bases, in that order; junction bases with no gene match: 7. The receptor was isolated from a woman between 40 and 55 years old in good health and CMV-seropositive. V and J are TRBV30 and TRBJ2-4, with 10 positions matching TRBD2. The sequenced sample was PBMCs. CDR3 in amino acids: CAWSPSGGGSQYF. CDR3 DNA sequence: TGTGCCTGGAGTCCTAGCGGGGGCGGGAGTCAGTACTTC.